Here is one TCR beta chain with its context. What it binds is unknown. The sample belongs to a study of shared clonotypes between healthy human individuals. Study conclusions and caveats: Naive CD4 clonotypes overlapped across several donors at roughly 4.5%.

Some clones are missing from TCRdb's copy, which holds only in-frame ones; the method was immunoSEQ multiplex PCR. The table shows about 1.1 million clones, with approximately 78% occurring only once. The CDR3 is 14 residues long. J lost 4 bases, V lost 4 bases, and 2 bases had no gene match. Germline CDR1 reads SGHVS; CDR2 reads FNYEAQ. The chain has TRBV7-6 and TRBJ2-1; 9 nucleotides align to TRBD2. The source is a man younger than 35 in good health. Some clones in this sample may be carry-over from other donors' samples. Sequencing input: memory CD4+ T cells from PBMCs. As to subset: CD45RA-negative fraction. CDR3 in DNA: TGTGCCAGCAGCTCTAGCGGGGCATACAATGAGCAGTTCTTC. Translating gives CASSSSGAYNEQFF.